The 3 T cell receptor beta chains reported below all come from one sample, sequenced in a study of T cell responses to AZD1222 COVID-19 vaccine. Here immunoSEQ multiplex PCR was the method, and the copy in TCRdb shows in-frame clones only, minus some. Of 120,000 to 150,000 clones listed, roughly 80% are singletons. The sample here was peripheral blood, taken on day 0 of MenACWY control vaccination. All receptors come from an adult in good health.

The V gene is TRBV28, the J gene TRBJ2-1, with D possibly TRBD2 on 7 matching bases. The germline V gene has CDR1 MDHEN and CDR2 SYDVKM. The CDR3 spans 18 residues. The V and J ends lost 3 bases and 5 bases respectively, with 23 bases between them. CDR3 sequence: CASSLGQGRVRGNNEQFF. CDR3 DNA sequence: TGTGCCAGCAGTTTGGGACAAGGGAGGGTCCGTGGGAACAATGAGCAGTTCTTC.

J is TRBJ1-2 and V is TRBV28; D remains unclear. The CDR3 spans 14 residues. Germline V gene data show CDR1 as MDHEN and CDR2 as SYDVKM. Trimming shortened V by 4 bases and J by 7 bases, and 16 bases separated the two germline ends. CDR3 coding DNA: TGTGCCAGCAGTTCGCTCGGACTCACAGTTGGCTACACCTTC. Its protein is CASSSLGLTVGYTF.

Concerning this clone itself: A read error is possible here, since a much larger clone lies one base away. The chain combines TRBV7-3 with TRBJ1-2; TRBD1 matches at 8 bases. The CDR3 loop spans 13 amino acids. Germline CDR1 is SGHTA and CDR2 is FQGTGA. Germline trimming cut 4 bases from V and 4 bases from J; bases unmatched to any gene: 2. This chain's CDR3 is CASSWTGSYGYTF. DNA of the CDR3: TGTGCCAGCAGCTGGACAGGGTCCTATGGCTACACCTTC.